These T cell receptor beta chains were read from a single sample in a study of radiotherapy plus CTLA-4 blockade in lung cancer. Clones were read by immunoSEQ multiplex PCR, and TCRdb kept only the in-frame ones, dropping some. Of approximately 89,000 clones in the sample, around 81% were seen once. This specimen consisted of peripheral blood, obtained from a patient treated with radiotherapy plus ipilimumab. These receptors all stem from a human donor with non-small cell lung cancer who had a partial response to radiotherapy plus ipilimumab. Some clones in this sample may be carry-over from other donors' samples. The CDR3 runs from the conserved cysteine through the conserved F or W. A D gene is named only where the DNA matches it firmly. The size entry is marked missing in some rows and otherwise reads once, few, many or a size class.

NA | NA | 15 | TRBJ1-2 | TRBV9 | TGTGCCAGCAGCGTAGGGCCCGAACCTAACTATGGCTACACCTTC | CASSVGPEPNYGYTF
NA | TRBD1 | 15 | TRBJ2-5 | TRBV2 | TGTGCCAGCAGCTTTCCGGGACAGGGTACAGAGACCCAGTACTTC | CASSFPGQGTETQYF
NA | NA | 12 | TRBJ2-1 | TRBV6-1 | TGTGCCAGCAGTGAAAGGCGGGAACGGCAGTTCTTC | CASSERRERQFF
NA | NA | 14 | TRBJ1-4 | TRBV2 | TGTGCCAGCAGTATTATTGCAACTAATGAAAAACTGTTTTTT | CASSIIATNEKLFF
once | NA | 16 | TRBJ2-3 | TRBV4-2 | TGTGCCAGCAGCGCTATATTGGGAAGTGGAGGGGATACGCAGTATTTT | CASSAILGSGGDTQYF
NA | NA | 14 | TRBJ1-1 | TRBV19 | TGTGCCACTAGGTGGCCCCGGGGGAACACTGAAGCTTTCTTT | CATRWPRGNTEAFF
NA | TRBD1 | 14 | TRBJ1-1 | TRBV28 | TGTGCCAGCAGAAGTACAGGGGATAACACTGAAGCTTTCTTT | CASRSTGDNTEAFF
NA | TRBD1 | 13 | TRBJ2-1 | TRBV27 | TGTGCCAGCAAACAGGGGGCCTACAATGAGCAGTTCTTC | CASKQGAYNEQFF
NA | NA | 14 | TRBJ1-1 | TRBV5-4 | TGTGCCAGCAGCTTACAGGGTAGGGACACTGAAGCTTTCTTT | CASSLQGRDTEAFF
few | NA | 16 | TRBJ2-2 | TRBV7-2 | TGTGCCAGCAGCTTAACAGGGCCTAAGAACACCGGGGAGCTGTTTTTT | CASSLTGPKNTGELFF
NA | TRBD2 | 16 | TRBJ2-1 | TRBV4-1 | TGCGCCAGCAGCCAAGGGGGGACTAGCGCCCTCAATGAGCAGTTCTTC | CASSQGGTSALNEQFF
NA | NA | 17 | TRBJ1-2 | TRBV2 | TGTGCCAGCTGCGCTTCCCTAGGACAGTGCTTCAGGGATGGCTACACCTTC | CASCASLGQCFRDGYTF
NA | TRBD2 | 15 | TRBJ2-3 | TRBV7-3 | TGTGCCAGCAGCTTGACTAGCGGGAGACCAGATACGCAGTATTTT | CASSLTSGRPDTQYF
NA | TRBD2 | 17 | TRBJ2-5 | TRBV5-1 | TGCGCCAGCAGCTTGGTACCCGCCGGGAGGTCCCAAGAGACCCAGTACTTC | CASSLVPAGRSQETQYF
NA | TRBD2 | 14 | TRBJ2-1 | TRBV7-3 | TGTGCCAGCAGTAGACTAGCGGGAGTCAATGAGCAGTTCTTC | CASSRLAGVNEQFF